Following are 31 T cell receptor beta chains from one sample sequenced in a study of T cells after yellow fever vaccination (dated by TCRdb to the late 2010s). Library prep was done by 5' RACE. Sequencing took place on an Illumina HiSeq 2500. The public reads were run again by TCRdb, first through fastp at Q25 and then through MiXCR, and only productive beta chains were kept. Every distinct CDR3 protein forms one entry, paired with its most common genes and DNA. Within this sample are 500,000 to 650,000 distinct CDR3 sequences, with approximately 13% of them counted one time only. 11% to 15% of the sample is taken by the ten largest. The sample's treatment or condition, from its label and the paper: live attenuated yellow fever vaccine strain. The source was PBMCs, collected on the day of the yellow fever booster vaccination. Source of these receptors: a man aged 30-40 years who received the YFV17D yellow fever vaccine.

This clonotype appeared many times. J is TRBJ2-5 and V is TRBV18; 11 nucleotides match TRBD2. V was clipped by 2 bases and J by 0 bases; unmatched bases: 2. This CDR3 is 16 amino acids long. Germline-derived CDR1 and CDR2 are KGHSH and LQKENI. The CDR3 is CASSPRLAGNQETQYF. CDR3 sequence (DNA): TGTGCCAGCTCACCAAGACTAGCGGGAAACCAAGAGACCCAGTACTTC.

The genes are TRBV7-9 and TRBJ1-2; D unresolved. CDR3 length equals 14 residues. Per germline, CDR1 SEHNR and CDR2 FQNEAQ (reference sequence). V was cut by 0 bases and J by 4 bases, with 9 bases left in between. CDR3 sequence reads: CASSLAGSSYGYTF. The CDR3 coding sequence is TGTGCCAGCAGCTTAGCGGGATCAAGCTATGGCTACACCTTC. Filled out from reference TRBV7-9 and TRBJ1-2, the complete variable domain reads DTGVSQNPRHKITKRGQNVTFRCDPISEHNRLYWYRQTLGQGPEFLTYFQNEAQLEKSRLLSDRFSAERPKGSFSTLEIQRTEQGDSAMYLCASSLAGSSYGYTFGSGTRLTVV.

The chain combines TRBV6-1 with TRBJ1-2; D is perhaps TRBD1 (6 bases). The V end was cut by 6 bases, the J end by 4 bases, with 15 bases between. The CDR3 totals 14 residues. Germline values: CDR1 MNHNS, CDR2 SASEGT. CDR3 coding DNA: TGTGCCAGCAGCCCCTCTGGGGGCGGCTATGGCTACACCTTC. Translation gives CASSPSGGGYGYTF.

This clonotype was counted between two and nine times. This chain uses TRBV20-1 with TRBJ2-7, with a tentative D call TRBD1 (6 bases). Germline loops: CDR1 DFQATT, CDR2 SNEGSKA (reference sequence). The CDR3 sequence is 15 residues long. V lost 6 bases and J 1 base, leaving 19 bases between the germline ends. CDR3: CSASAGTRGSYEQYF. CDR3 DNA sequence: TGCAGTGCAAGTGCCGGGACAAGGGGTTCCTACGAGCAGTACTTC.

This sequence joins TRBV1 and TRBJ2-1; TRBD2, the table's D call, was not compared with the DNA. TRBV1 is listed as a pseudogene. The CDR3 has 18 amino acids. The CDR3 loop is CTSSRGLAGDGFNNEQFF. The CDR3 DNA reads TGCACCAGCAGCCGGGGACTAGCGGGAGATGGGTTTAACAATGAGCAGTTCTTC.

In this sample, this clonotype turned up a few times. This chain links TRBV20-1 with TRBJ2-1; TRBD1 matches 9 bases. Losses at the gene ends were 2 bases for V and 7 bases for J; bases not matched to a gene: 6. CDR1 DFQATT and CDR2 SNEGSKA come from the germline V gene (reference sequence). This CDR3 contains 14 residues. The CDR3 coding sequence is TGCAGTGCTAGACTGGACAGGGGACGAAATGAGCAGTTCTTC. Amino acid sequence: CSARLDRGRNEQFF.

The chain links TRBV20-1 to TRBJ1-1; 7 positions agree with TRBD1. The V segment lost 1 base and the J segment 2 bases; nucleotides outside the gene matches: 7. Germline lookup yields CDR1 DFQATT and CDR2 SNEGSKA (reference sequence). This CDR3 has 15 residues. CDR3 sequence (DNA): TGCAGTGCTAGAGTTGCCGGGACAGCCAACACTGAAGCTTTCTTT. Amino acid sequence: CSARVAGTANTEAFF.

This clonotype was seen a handful of times. V usage is TRBV20-1 and J usage is TRBJ1-1, with D uncertain. CDR3 size: 12 residues. The V end lost 5 bases, the J end lost 6 bases, and 13 bases lay between the germline ends. From germline, CDR1 is DFQATT and CDR2 SNEGSKA (reference sequence). This chain's CDR3 is CSAPDLGAEAFF. CDR3 in DNA: TGCAGTGCTCCGGACCTGGGCGCTGAAGCTTTCTTT.

This chain joins TRBV7-3 and TRBJ2-1; no clear D. CDR3 length: 13 residues. V was pared by 1 base and J by 6 bases, with 7 bases between. Germline V lookup: CDR1 SGHTA, CDR2 FQGTGA. CDR3 amino acids: CASSLISANEQFF. The CDR3 nucleotides are TGTGCCAGCAGCTTAATCTCGGCCAATGAGCAGTTCTTC.

This clonotype was seen more than once but under ten times. The chain couples TRBV11-2 to TRBJ2-5; perhaps TRBD2 as D (5 bases). CDR3 length equals 14 residues. V was shortened by 5 bases and J by 7 bases, with 17 bases between the two germline ends. CDR1 SGHAT and CDR2 FQNNGV come from the germline V gene. CDR3 in amino acids: CASSPWTGSGTQYF. The CDR3 DNA follows: TGTGCCAGCAGCCCATGGACGGGGTCGGGGACCCAGTACTTC.

This clonotype was counted a few times. CDR3 protein: CASSYLGSNEQFF. Written as DNA, the CDR3 is TGTGCCAGCAGTTACCTAGGGAGTAATGAGCAGTTCTTC. The genes are TRBV6-2 or TRBV6-3 and TRBJ2-1; TRBD2 is a possible D gene (5 bases). The CDR3 consists of 13 residues. V lost 2 bases and J lost 7, with 9 bases in between. Germline-derived CDR1 and CDR2 are MNHEY and SVGEGT.

This clonotype was counted a few times. The V call is TRBV15, the J call TRBJ2-5; the D gene is possibly TRBD2 (7 bases). CDR3 length: 16 residues. Trimming stripped 0 bases from V and 4 bases from J, with 15 bases between. The germline gives CDR1 LNHNV, CDR2 YYDKDF (reference sequence). The CDR3 DNA sequence: TGTGCCACCAGCAGAGATGGGGGCGGGAGTAGAGAGACCCAGTACTTC. This gives the protein CATSRDGGGSRETQYF.

This clonotype was seen only a few times. Mismatch with germline at one junction end may stem from a read error. This chain connects TRBV7-9 to TRBJ2-3, with D perhaps matching TRBD2 (5 bases). Germline V lookup: CDR1 SEHNR, CDR2 FQNEAQ (reference sequence). This CDR3 has 12 amino acids. The CDR3 protein is CASNLGVDAQYF. In nucleotides, the CDR3 is TGTGCCAGCAATCTCGGGGTAGATGCGCAGTATTTT.

This chain joins TRBV7-9 and TRBJ1-1; unclear D gene. The V gene lost 1 base and the J gene lost 0 bases, with 6 bases spanning the gap. CDR3 length equals 14 residues. The germline gives CDR1 SEHNR, CDR2 FQNEAQ (reference sequence). The CDR3 bases are TGTGCCAGCAGCTTAGAAATCTTGAACACTGAAGCTTTCTTT. This sequence encodes CASSLEILNTEAFF.

V usage is TRBV21-1 and J usage is TRBJ2-3; TRBD2 is the table's D call, not checked against the DNA. TRBV21-1 is described as a pseudogene. The CDR3 runs to 13 residues. CDR3 amino acids: CANRGRRADTQYF. Here the CDR3 DNA reads TGTGCGAATAGGGGGAGACGGGCAGATACGCAGTATTTT.

V and J are TRBV5-1 and TRBJ1-2, with D maybe TRBD1 (5 bases). Between the trimmed V and J ends, which lost 4 bases and 3 bases, there was a span of 19 bases. Per germline, CDR1 SGHRS and CDR2 YFSETQ. CDR3 size: 16 residues. CDR3 DNA sequence: TGCGCCAGCAGCCCTATGGGGGTCCCGGGAGACTATGGCTACACCTTC. It translates to CASSPMGVPGDYGYTF.

This rearrangement joins TRBV7-9 to TRBJ2-1; D not resolved. Germline values: CDR1 SEHNR, CDR2 FQNEAQ (reference sequence). The CDR3 totals 14 residues. V was pared by 7 bases and J by 0 bases, with 10 bases between. The CDR3, as DNA: TGTGCCAGCAAAGACTTGAGCTCCTACAATGAGCAGTTCTTC. It codes for CASKDLSSYNEQFF.

CDR3 sequence (DNA): TGTGCCAGCAGCCAAGATAGAGGGCAGGACCTCTCTGGAAACACCATATATTTT. It specifies CASSQDRGQDLSGNTIYF. The chain uses TRBV3-1 and TRBJ1-3; D call uncertain. Germline CDR1 is LGHDT and CDR2 is YNNKEL (reference sequence). Trimming shortened V by 0 bases and J by 0 bases, and 15 bases separated the two germline ends. This CDR3 has 18 residues. Complete variable domain (other parts from reference TRBV3-1 and TRBJ1-3): DTAVSQTPKYLVTQMGNDKSIKCEQNLGHDTMYWYKQDSKKFLKIMFSYNNKELIINETVPNRFSPKSPDKAHLNLHINSLELGDSAVYFCASSQDRGQDLSGNTIYFGEGSWLTVV.

V and J are TRBV18 and TRBJ2-1, with 7 positions matching TRBD2. Per the germline V gene, CDR1 is KGHSH and CDR2 is LQKENI. The CDR3 runs to 15 residues. Unmatched junction bases numbered 9, after V lost 3 bases and J lost 7 bases. DNA for the CDR3: TGTGCCAGCTCACCGGGCGGGAGAGGTGGGAATGAGCAGTTCTTC. This sequence encodes CASSPGGRGGNEQFF.

This clonotype was counted a few times. The chain has TRBV19 and TRBJ2-1, with 8 bases matching TRBD1. V dropped 5 bases and J dropped 0; count of bases not matched to a gene: 3. Germline CDR1 reads LNHDA; CDR2 reads SQIVND (reference sequence). The CDR3 runs to 15 residues. CDR3 loop: CASSETGGSYNEQFF. The CDR3 DNA reads TGTGCCAGTAGTGAAACAGGGGGCTCCTACAATGAGCAGTTCTTC.

The CDR3 region has the DNA TGCGCCAGCAGCAGCGCCGGGCCGACATCCTATGGCTACACCTTC. Translation: CASSSAGPTSYGYTF. The chain employs TRBV5-1 and TRBJ1-2, with D uncertain. CDR3 length: 15 amino acids. Trimming removed 4 bases from V and 4 bases from J, with 17 bases in between. Germline loops: CDR1 SGHRS, CDR2 YFSETQ. Full variable domain (remainder filled in from reference TRBV5-1 and TRBJ1-2): KAGVTQTPRYLIKTRGQQVTLSCSPISGHRSVSWYQQTPGQGLQFLFEYFSETQRNKGNFPGRFSGRQFSNSRSEMNVSTLELGDSALYLCASSSAGPTSYGYTFGSGTRLTVV.

This clonotype was counted between two and nine times. The chain couples TRBV25-1 to TRBJ2-5; TRBD2 matches 9 bases. Trimming cost V 6 bases and J 0 bases; bases outside gene matches: 5. There are 15 residues in the CDR3. Germline V lookup: CDR1 MGHDK, CDR2 SYGVNS. The CDR3 DNA follows: TGTGCCAGCAGCCGGACTAGCGAGTACCAAGAGACCCAGTACTTC. Translating gives CASSRTSEYQETQYF.

This sequence joins TRBV20-1 and TRBJ2-7, with TRBD1 identical over 7 bases. Trimming took 6 bases from V and 3 from J; bases not matched to a gene: 14. Per the germline V gene, CDR1 is DFQATT and CDR2 is SNEGSKA (reference sequence). The CDR3 consists of 15 residues. CDR3 amino acids: CSAYTGVKSFYEQYF. DNA of the CDR3: TGCAGTGCATATACAGGGGTTAAATCTTTCTACGAGCAGTACTTC.

V and J are TRBV20-1 and TRBJ1-2, with D possibly matching TRBD1 (5 bases). Trimming removed 8 bases at V and 6 bases at J, with 7 bases between. Germline V lookup: CDR1 DFQATT, CDR2 SNEGSKA (reference sequence). The CDR3 consists of 9 residues. In DNA form, the CDR3 reads TGCAGTCCAGGGAATGGCTACACCTTC. As protein: CSPGNGYTF.

In its sample, this clonotype was seen a few times. V gene TRBV28 combines with J gene TRBJ1-5; 7 bases line up with TRBD1. V was clipped by 8 bases and J by 1 base; unmatched bases: 8. This CDR3 region has 15 residues. Germline CDR1 is MDHEN and CDR2 is SYDVKM. The CDR3 coding sequence is TGTGCCAGCGGAAGCGGGACAGTAAGCAATCAGCCCCAGCATTTT. Its protein product is CASGSGTVSNQPQHF.

The V call is TRBV5-1, the J call TRBJ2-1, with 10 nucleotides matching TRBD1. Trimming at V came to 3 bases and at J to 6 bases, leaving 9 bases not matched to a gene. CDR3 length: 16 amino acids. CDR1 is SGHRS, CDR2 YFSETQ, per germline. CDR3 in amino acids: CASSWTRDRGFNEQFF. Here the CDR3 DNA reads TGCGCCAGCAGCTGGACCCGGGACAGGGGATTCAATGAGCAGTTCTTC. The entire variable domain, with the rest obtained from reference TRBV5-1 and TRBJ2-1, is as follows: KAGVTQTPRYLIKTRGQQVTLSCSPISGHRSVSWYQQTPGQGLQFLFEYFSETQRNKGNFPGRFSGRQFSNSRSEMNVSTLELGDSALYLCASSWTRDRGFNEQFFGPGTRLTVL.

The V gene is TRBV24-1, the J gene TRBJ2-3, with 10 bases lining up with TRBD1. Germline V lookup: CDR1 KGHDR, CDR2 SFDVKD. This CDR3 has 15 residues. The V segment lost 7 bases and the J segment 4 bases; nucleotides outside the gene matches: 7. The CDR3 loop is CATSKATGGADTQYF. The CDR3 bases are TGTGCCACCAGCAAAGCGACAGGGGGCGCAGATACGCAGTATTTT.

This rearrangement joins TRBV23-1 to TRBJ2-1; no clear D gene. TRBV23-1 is flagged as an ORF with uncertain function. Trimming left V 0 bases short and J 6 bases short, with 3 bases between. The CDR3 sequence is 12 residues long. This CDR3 is CASSQSINEQFF. CDR3 nucleotide sequence: TGCGCCAGCAGTCAATCGATCAATGAGCAGTTCTTC.

The chain carries TRBV2 and TRBJ1-2; TRBD1 might be the D (6 bases). Trimming took off 5 bases at V and 7 bases at J, with 20 bases between the two ends. This CDR3 has 15 amino acids. Per germline, CDR1 SNHLY and CDR2 FYNNEI. In nucleotides, the CDR3 is TGTGCCAGCAGTCAGAACAGGGAACCAACTACTGGCTACACCTTC. This codes for CASSQNREPTTGYTF.

J is TRBJ2-1 and V is TRBV20-1; D is possibly TRBD2 (5 bases). V was trimmed by 5 bases and J by 5 bases, leaving 19 bases between them. Germline V gene sequence: CDR1 DFQATT, CDR2 SNEGSKA (reference sequence). This CDR3 is built from 15 residues. The CDR3 region is CSAPVSQDFNNEQFF. The CDR3 DNA reads TGCAGTGCTCCCGTTAGCCAGGACTTTAACAATGAGCAGTTCTTC.

This chain joins TRBV6-2 or TRBV6-3 and TRBJ2-3; either TRBD1 or TRBD2 may supply D (5 bases each). The CDR3 totals 14 residues. V was pared by 1 base and J by 6 bases, with 11 bases between. CDR1 is MNHEY and CDR2 is SVGEGT in the germline V gene. In DNA, the CDR3 is TGTGCCAGCAGTTACTGGGGCTTAGCGGATACGCAGTATTTT. Its protein product is CASSYWGLADTQYF.